One sample yielded the 29 T cell receptor beta chains listed below, sequenced in a study of CD8 T cells in Susac syndrome. cDNA came from 0.5 to 1 ug RNA primed by random hexamers. TCRdb reanalysed the immunoSEQ multiplex PCR reads using MiXCR and keeps one entry per CDR3 protein. This table holds 400,000 to 550,000 distinct CDR3 sequences, around 85% found once. Sequenced sample: CD8+ T cells from PBMCs. The receptors derive from a human donor with multiple sclerosis.

The genes are TRBV2 and TRBJ2-5, with 9 bases lining up with TRBD2. Trimming took 8 bases from V and 5 from J; bases not matched to a gene: 9. The germline gives CDR1 SNHLY, CDR2 FYNNEI. The CDR3 spans 14 residues. The CDR3 reads CASGSSGIRETQYF. The CDR3 region has the DNA TGTGCCAGCGGATCTAGCGGGATCAGGGAGACCCAGTACTTC. Full variable domain (rest looked up from reference TRBV2 and TRBJ2-5): EPEVTQTPSHQVTQMGQEVILRCVPISNHLYFYWYRQILGQKVEFLVSFYNNEISEKSEIFDDQFSVERPDGSNFTLKIRSTKLEDSAMYFCASGSSGIRETQYFGPGTRLLVL.

The chain is built from TRBV7-2 and TRBJ1-1; tentative D call: TRBD1 (5 bases). Trimming took off 5 bases at V and 4 bases at J, with 11 bases between the two ends. The CDR3 is 13 residues long. In germline, CDR1 is SGHTA, CDR2 FQGNSA. The CDR3 protein is CASSLGHSTEAFF. In nucleotides, the CDR3 is TGTGCCAGCAGCCTTGGACATTCCACTGAAGCTTTCTTT.

The chain is built from TRBV25-1 and TRBJ1-1; D not resolved. Trimming cost V 7 bases and J 2 bases, with 8 bases left between them. The length of the CDR3 is 12 residues. Germline CDR1 is MGHDK and CDR2 is SYGVNS. CDR3 nucleotide sequence: TGTGCCAGCACCTCCTTTAACACTGAAGCTTTCTTT. This sequence encodes CASTSFNTEAFF.

The chain links TRBV5-4 to TRBJ1-1; 9 bases map to TRBD1. V lost 4 bases, J lost 4 bases, and 5 bases stayed unmatched. CDR3 length: 14 residues. Germline V gene lookup returns CDR1 SGHNT and CDR2 YYREEE (reference sequence). CDR3 sequence: CASSETGGSTEAFF. The DNA for the CDR3 is TGTGCCAGCAGCGAGACAGGGGGGAGCACTGAAGCTTTCTTT. Full variable domain (missing parts from reference TRBV5-4 and TRBJ1-1): ETGVTQSPTHLIKTRGQQVTLRCSSQSGHNTVSWYQQALGQGPQFIFQYYREEENGRGNFPPRFSGLQFPNYSSELNVNALELDDSALYLCASSETGGSTEAFFGQGTRLTVV.

This sequence joins TRBV9 and TRBJ1-1; D not certain. The ends were cut back, 0 bases at V and 3 bases at J, with 18 bases in the middle. The CDR3 extends over 17 amino acids. CDR1 SGDLS and CDR2 YYNGEE come from the germline V gene. This CDR3 is CASSVGFVEGEDTEAFF. CDR3 in DNA: TGTGCCAGCAGCGTAGGGTTCGTGGAGGGTGAGGACACTGAAGCTTTCTTT.

V is TRBV10-3 and J is TRBJ1-2, with a possible D match to TRBD1 (6 bases). V lost 0 bases to trimming and J lost 8 bases, with 13 bases between them. The CDR3 consists of 14 residues. Germline CDR1 ENHRY, CDR2 SYGVKD. The CDR3 is CAISESGADGGYTF. Written as DNA, the CDR3 is TGTGCCATCAGTGAGTCGGGGGCCGACGGGGGCTACACCTTC.

J is TRBJ1-6 and V is TRBV4-1; TRBD1 agrees at 7 bases. V lost 3 bases, J lost 3 bases, and 2 bases stayed unmatched. The length of the CDR3 is 15 residues. The germline gives CDR1 MGHRA, CDR2 YSYEKL. CDR3 sequence reads: CASSQGQNYNSPLHF. The CDR3 nucleotides are TGCGCCAGCAGCCAGGGACAGAACTATAATTCACCCCTCCACTTT.

This chain joins TRBV19 and TRBJ1-5; D gene unclear. Germline loops: CDR1 LNHDA, CDR2 SQIVND (reference sequence). The CDR3 consists of 10 residues. V lost 9 bases, J lost 5 bases, and 5 bases lay in between. CDR3 sequence (DNA): TGTGCCAGCAATGATCAGCCCCAGCATTTT. The encoded protein is CASNDQPQHF.

This chain joins TRBV4-1 and TRBJ2-1; 10 bases fit TRBD2. With 0 bases clipped from V and 9 bases from J, the junction kept 5 bases outside the gene matches. This CDR3 comprises 15 residues. Per germline, CDR1 MGHRA and CDR2 YSYEKL. The CDR3 DNA follows: TGCGCCAGCAGCCAAGATGCTCTAGCGGGAGTTGAGCAGTTCTTC. Translating it yields CASSQDALAGVEQFF.

This clonotype was picked up a small number of times. The chain links TRBV5-1 to TRBJ2-3; the match to TRBD1 covers 7 bases. Unmatched junction bases numbered 6, after V lost 0 bases and J lost 2 bases. CDR3 length: 16 residues. Per the germline V gene, CDR1 is SGHRS and CDR2 is YFSETQ. In DNA, the CDR3 is TGCGCCAGCAGCTTGGCGCCGGGACAGCCCACAGATACGCAGTATTTT. Translation: CASSLAPGQPTDTQYF.

This clonotype was seen only once. The CDR3 DNA is TGTGCCAGCAGTTCCCCCTCCGGGACAGGTCACAACGAGCAGTACTTC. This codes for CASSSPSGTGHNEQYF. V and J are TRBV27 and TRBJ2-7; 8 positions agree with TRBD1. Looked up from germline, CDR1 is MNHEY and CDR2 is SMNVEV (reference sequence). The junction had 13 bases not matched to a gene; V was cut back by 4 bases and J by 5 bases. The CDR3 totals 16 residues.

The chain uses TRBV20-1 and TRBJ2-7; TRBD1 or TRBD2 may be the D gene (5 bases each). Germline V lookup: CDR1 DFQATT, CDR2 SNEGSKA (reference sequence). V was cut by 5 bases and J by 9 bases, with 23 bases left in between. The CDR3 is 14 residues long. As DNA, the CDR3 is TGCAGTGCTCCAGCATCGGGGCAAATTGTTGCGCAGTACTTC. Its protein is CSAPASGQIVAQYF.

This clonotype has a single count. This sequence joins TRBV6-1 and TRBJ2-7, with 10 bases lining up with TRBD2. Germline lookup yields CDR1 MNHNS and CDR2 SASEGT. The CDR3 has 18 amino acids. The J segment lost 0 bases and the V segment lost 7 bases, leaving 15 bases of the junction unmatched. The CDR3 DNA follows: TGTGCCAGCACCCCGGAGGGACTAGCGAACGTACTCTCCTACGAGCAGTACTTC. This encodes CASTPEGLANVLSYEQYF.

This clonotype was seen only a few times. V is TRBV6-5 and J is TRBJ2-6; D remains ambiguous. Germline lookup yields CDR1 MNHEY and CDR2 SVGAGI. The CDR3 is made up of 15 amino acids. V lost 5 bases to trimming and J lost 2 bases, with 10 bases between them. CDR3 loop: CASSIGPPGANVLTF. CDR3 sequence (DNA): TGTGCCAGCAGTATTGGGCCCCCTGGGGCCAACGTCCTGACTTTC.

V and J are TRBV2 and TRBJ1-4, with D possibly matching TRBD1 (5 bases). The germline V gene encodes CDR1 SNHLY and CDR2 FYNNEI. Trimming removed 6 bases from V and 5 bases from J, with 19 bases in between. There are 16 residues in the CDR3. The CDR3 DNA sequence: TGTGCCAGCAGCGAGGGAAACACGGGGCAGAATGAAAAACTGTTTTTT. Residues: CASSEGNTGQNEKLFF.

The chain couples TRBV29-1 to TRBJ2-7, with D maybe TRBD2 (5 bases). The germline gives CDR1 SQVTM, CDR2 ANQGSEA. This CDR3 is built from 14 residues. With 6 bases removed from V and 2 bases from J, the gap between germline ends came to 17 bases. The CDR3 coding sequence is TGCAGCGTGGAGGTAGAAGGTTCGGCCTACGAGCAGTACTTC. Protein sequence: CSVEVEGSAYEQYF.

The chain links TRBV12-3 or TRBV12-4 to TRBJ2-3, with a possible D match to TRBD2 (5 bases). The CDR3 totals 14 residues. The V end lost 5 bases, the J end lost 2 bases, and 11 bases lay between the germline ends. The CDR3 sequence is CASSRTLATDTQYF. DNA of the CDR3: TGTGCCAGCAGTCGAACCCTAGCCACAGATACGCAGTATTTT.

This sequence joins TRBV7-9 and TRBJ1-2; D ambiguous. Germline V gene sequence: CDR1 SEHNR, CDR2 FQNEAQ (reference sequence). V was shortened by 1 base and J by 2 bases, with 14 bases between the two germline ends. This CDR3 spans 16 amino acids. CDR3 nucleotide sequence: TGTGCCAGCAGCTTAGATACCCGGGAGGAGAACTATGGCTACACCTTC. Translating gives CASSLDTREENYGYTF.

The chain couples TRBV6-6 to TRBJ2-5; 8 nucleotides match TRBD1. The CDR3 contains 15 residues. CDR1 is MNHNY, CDR2 SVGAGI, per germline (reference sequence). V gave up 8 bases and J gave up 2 bases; unmatched junction bases: 10. The CDR3 sequence: CASAPGTGDQETQYF. The CDR3 region has the DNA TGTGCCAGCGCCCCAGGGACAGGCGATCAAGAGACCCAGTACTTC.

V is TRBV29-1 and J is TRBJ2-5, with D perhaps assigned TRBD1 or TRBD2 (5 bases each). V shed 3 bases and J shed 1 base, with 9 bases lying between them. From germline, CDR1 is SQVTM and CDR2 ANQGSEA. The CDR3 is made up of 13 amino acids. The CDR3 DNA follows: TGCAGCGTTGACTTTGGGGGCCAAGAGACCCAGTACTTC. Translated: CSVDFGGQETQYF.

The genes are TRBV6-5 and TRBJ2-7; TRBD1 or TRBD2 may be the D gene (5 bases each). CDR1 MNHEY and CDR2 SVGAGI come from the germline V gene. V lost 1 base and J 3 bases, leaving 19 bases between the germline ends. The CDR3 spans 17 residues. The CDR3 bases are TGTGCCAGCAGTTACTTGCCCGGGACCGAGGACAACTACGAGCAGTACTTC. This codes for CASSYLPGTEDNYEQYF.

This clonotype was picked up one time. The genes are TRBV20-1 and TRBJ1-3; TRBD1 might be the D (6 bases). Per the germline V gene, CDR1 is DFQATT and CDR2 is SNEGSKA (reference sequence). The CDR3 extends over 18 amino acids. V was cut by 0 bases and J by 0 bases, with 18 bases left in between. The CDR3 sequence: CSARDGTTIYDSGNTIYF. As DNA, the CDR3 is TGCAGTGCTAGAGATGGGACAACTATCTACGACTCTGGAAACACCATATATTTT.

In this sample, this clonotype turned up a few times. The V call is TRBV7-9, the J call TRBJ2-7; D might be TRBD1 or TRBD2, each matching 5 bases. CDR1 and CDR2 from the germline V gene are SEHNR and FQNEAQ (reference sequence). This CDR3 spans 15 amino acids. V was clipped by 5 bases and J by 3 bases, with 17 bases between them. For the CDR3, the DNA is TGTGCCAGCAGCCAGGTCCGGGGCGCAATCTACGAGCAGTACTTC. Translating gives CASSQVRGAIYEQYF.

This clonotype came up a few times. The junction departs from germline at one end; a sequencing error may be responsible. J is TRBJ2-1 and V is TRBV12-3 or TRBV12-4, with 10 positions matching TRBD2. CDR3 length equals 15 residues. The CDR3 bases are TGTGCTAGCAGCTTAGAACTAGCGGGGTACAATGAGCAGTTCTTC. It yields the protein CASSLELAGYNEQFF.

V gene TRBV6-5 combines with J gene TRBJ1-1; tentatively, D is TRBD1 (6 bases). Germline CDR1 MNHEY, CDR2 SVGAGI. Trimming left V 2 bases short and J 5 bases short, with 12 bases between. The CDR3 has 14 amino acids. The CDR3 nucleotides read TGTGCCAGCAGTTACGAGGGGGACACAACTGAAGCTTTCTTT. Amino acid sequence: CASSYEGDTTEAFF.

The rearrangement uses TRBV29-1 and TRBJ2-7; 7 nucleotides line up with TRBD1. V trimming: 4 bases; J trimming: 0 bases; junction bases outside the gene matches: 6. This CDR3 has 14 residues. CDR1 is SQVTM, CDR2 ANQGSEA, per germline. In DNA, the CDR3 is TGCAGCGTTGCAGGGGGTGACAGCTCCTACGAGCAGTACTTC. Protein product: CSVAGGDSSYEQYF.

The genes are TRBV27 and TRBJ2-4; TRBD1 matches 8 bases. CDR1 and CDR2 from the germline V gene are MNHEY and SMNVEV (reference sequence). The V and J ends lost 3 bases and 9 bases, in that order; junction bases with no gene match: 4. This CDR3 comprises 13 residues. The CDR3 nucleotides read TGTGCCAGCAGTTTTACCGACAGGGGCATTCAGTACTTC. It translates to CASSFTDRGIQYF.

V and J are TRBV10-3 and TRBJ2-7, with D perhaps matching TRBD1 (5 bases). V was clipped by 4 bases and J by 5 bases, with 15 bases between them. From germline, CDR1 is ENHRY and CDR2 SYGVKD. The CDR3 has 14 residues. The CDR3 sequence: CAISGTDTPDEQYF. The CDR3 region has the DNA TGTGCCATCAGTGGGACGGACACGCCGGACGAGCAGTACTTC.

This clonotype is a singleton in its sample. The gene calls are TRBV11-2 and TRBJ1-2, with D possibly being TRBD1 (6 bases). V was pared by 3 bases and J by 4 bases, with 15 bases between. Germline loops: CDR1 SGHAT, CDR2 FQNNGV. CDR3 length equals 15 residues. The CDR3 reads CASSFTGNLGYGYTF. As DNA, the CDR3 is TGTGCCAGCAGCTTTACAGGGAACCTCGGCTATGGCTACACCTTC.